This T cell receptor (beta chain) was captured in a study of T cells in Graves' hyperthyroidism and ophthalmopathy (dated by TCRdb to the late 2010s). Looking at the study overall: Peripheral blood was sampled at the time of initial diagnosis, prior to any treatment. A discovery cohort of around 100 patients, 43 with Graves' ophthalmopathy and approximately 60 with stable Graves' hyperthyroidism, was used to find distinguishing TCR V-J signatures. An independent validation cohort of under 20 hyperthyroidism patients and 15 or so patients who later progressed to ophthalmopathy tested prospective prediction of ophthalmopathy. The 75 to 100 discovery patients were randomly split 7:3 into training and test sets. In addition, the study compared T-cell repertoires in thyroid tissue and in blood from roughly six Graves' hyperthyroidism patients. Following sampling, methimazole starting at 30 mg daily was given to hyperthyroidism patients, and high-dose intravenous methylprednisolone was given to ophthalmopathy patients. According to the paper, TCR Vbeta CDR3 sequencing was carried out on approximately 140 peripheral blood samples, which came from over 40 ophthalmopathy, around 75 hyperthyroidism and roughly 17 progressor patients. Overall results and qualifications from the work: A 13 V-J signature model separated ophthalmopathy from stable hyperthyroidism, with roughly 88% sensitivity and about 81% specificity in cross-validation and 80%/75% in testing. No statistical method was used to set the sample size in advance, and investigators knew the group allocation. Blood samples also contained most of the expanded thyroid clonotypes (frequency above 0.001), which suggests that blood repertoires may reflect thyroid immune responses. In validation, the model predicted progression to ophthalmopathy a median of roughly 6.2 months before onset, with about 70% sensitivity and about 72% specificity.

Hyperthyroidism patients were newly diagnosed, had a disease duration of under 2 months, and were aged 18 to 65 years. Any patient with an uncontrolled infection, another autoimmune disease, pregnancy or lactation was excluded. Diagnoses relied on clinical symptoms, serum thyroxine and TRAb, thyroid ultrasound and orbital computed tomography. For progressor patients, blood was drawn at the first diagnosis of hyperthyroidism, before any ophthalmopathy symptoms had appeared. PBMCs were separated from over 9 ml of fresh peripheral blood using Ficoll-Paque density gradient centrifugation. Progressor patients were first diagnosed with Graves' hyperthyroidism and then developed ophthalmopathy during follow-up. Total RNA was extracted using Trizol reagent, and RNA quality was assessed on an Agilent 2100 Bioanalyzer. CDR1 is given as LGHNA and CDR2 as YNFKEQ, both from the germline V gene. V and J lose 0 bases and 0 bases, and a span of 8 bases separates them. Inclusive of the bounding cysteine and phenylalanine, the CDR3 is 16 residues long. Only the CDR3 DNA stays, 48 bases, in frame from base 1.

This clonotype was recorded many times. No cognate antigen has been identified for it. Base-call qualities are not available, and no considerably larger clone is one nucleotide away. TCR beta CDR3 regions were amplified from RNA transcripts. The first round of RT-PCR for the TCR CDR3 was performed with the HTBI primer set and the Qiagen OneStep RT-PCR kit. The libraries were constructed in a second round of multiplex PCR and then size-selected and purified. The libraries were sequenced on an Illumina HiSeq2000 using paired-end 100 bp reads. In the original analysis: SOAPnuke was used to process the raw data, with reads discarded if the reads contained adapters or uncalled bases, had a mean Phred below 15, or lacked an exact constant-primer or identifier match. High-quality paired reads were merged using COPE v1.2.5, and each unique nucleotide sequence was defined as a clonotype. Clonotypes were aligned to IMGT TRBV, TRBD and TRBJ reference segments using MiTCR v1.1. Analysis was restricted to V-J combinations with a frequency above 0.0001, which covered 99.2% of repertoires. A TCS score was defined as the ratio of F50 (clonal expansion) to E x V (chaos), with BLOSUM62-based TCRdist applied between CDR3 peptides within each V-J. Welch's t-statistics and random forest reduced several hundred V-J features to 13, which were used in a naive Bayes classifier (R e1071). Using fastp at Q25 and MiXCR, TCRdb reprocessed the public reads and kept productive beta chains. Identical CDR3 proteins give one entry, which carries the most common genes and DNA. The V and J calls reflect TCRdb's pipeline rather than the authors' work. Across this sample there are about 270,000 distinct CDR3 sequences, with 20% to 25% seen only once. The leading ten clones occupy roughly 24% of the sample.

This receptor was taken from a man aged 40-50 years with Graves' hyperthyroidism that later progressed to Graves' ophthalmopathy. The chain employs TRBV4-2 and TRBJ2-2, with an unclear D gene assignment. Material for sequencing was blood. Here the CDR3 is given as CASSQDRAANTGELFF. The base sequence is TGTGCCAGCAGCCAAGATCGGGCAGCGAACACCGGGGAGCTGTTTTTT.